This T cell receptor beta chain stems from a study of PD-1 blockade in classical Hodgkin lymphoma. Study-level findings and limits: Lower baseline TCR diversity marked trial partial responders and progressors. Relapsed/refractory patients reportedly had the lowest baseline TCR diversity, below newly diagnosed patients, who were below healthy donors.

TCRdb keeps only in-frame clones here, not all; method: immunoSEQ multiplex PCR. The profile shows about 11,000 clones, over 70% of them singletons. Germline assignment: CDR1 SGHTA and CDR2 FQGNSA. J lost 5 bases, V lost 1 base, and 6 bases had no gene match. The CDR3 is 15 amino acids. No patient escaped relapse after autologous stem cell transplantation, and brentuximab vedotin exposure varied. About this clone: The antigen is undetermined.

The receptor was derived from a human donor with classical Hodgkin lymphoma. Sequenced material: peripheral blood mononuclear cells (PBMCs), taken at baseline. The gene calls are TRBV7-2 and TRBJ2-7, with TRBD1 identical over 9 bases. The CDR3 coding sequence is TGTGCCAGCAGCTTAGTAGGGACAGGGAAGCACGAGCAGTACTTC. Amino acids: CASSLVGTGKHEQYF.